This T cell receptor beta chain emerged from a study of read filtering for tumor transcriptome and immune sequencing. Study-level information: The cohort had roughly 16 men and more than 11 women aged about 45 to 80, mean about 70 years. By R-ISS, stages I, II and III held around 8, 15 and 7 patients.

There are many counts of this clonotype. The library was built from 400 ng RNA with molecular barcoded adaptors for alpha/delta and beta/gamma chains. Using its own MiXCR run on the reads, TCRdb lists one record per CDR3 protein. The data show 30,000 to 35,000 distinct CDR3 sequences, approximately 18% seen once. Germline-derived CDR1 and CDR2 are LNHNV and YYDKDF (reference sequence). Trimming shortened V by 0 bases and J by 1 base, and 6 bases separated the two germline ends. This CDR3 region has 14 residues. At the time of active disease, bone marrow was collected from every patient. V gene TRBV15 combines with J gene TRBJ1-2; D may be TRBD1 (5 bases). The sample comprised a population of CD138-negative cells sorted from bone marrow. This TCR derives from a donor older than 35 with multiple myeloma. The CDR3 coding sequence is TGTGCCACCAGCAGAGATGACAGTAACTATGGCTACACCTTC. It is translated as CATSRDDSNYGYTF.